The 30 T cell receptor beta chains in this list originate from one sample, sequenced in a study of cytomegalovirus exposure and HLA in healthy donors. 60 Vbeta and 13 Jbeta primers were used in PCR. Generated by immunoSEQ multiplex PCR, the TCRdb table keeps only in-frame clones and is missing some. The table lists approximately 120,000 clones, roughly 15% of them singletons. The sample consisted of PBMCs. The receptors derive from a female donor in good health and CMV-seropositive.

This clone is judged medium-sized. The DNA for the CDR3 is TGTGCCAGCAGCGTGGGAGGAACTAATGAAAAACTGTTTTTT. It is translated as CASSVGGTNEKLFF. The chain has TRBV9 and TRBJ1-4; D remains ambiguous. CDR3 length: 14 residues. Germline values: CDR1 SGDLS, CDR2 YYNGEE. V was cut by 2 bases and J by 1 base, with 6 bases left in between.

This clone appeared a few times. V and J are TRBV7-2 and TRBJ2-7, with D possibly being TRBD1 (5 bases). Per the germline V gene, CDR1 is SGHTA and CDR2 is FQGNSA. The CDR3 is 16 amino acids. The V end was cut by 3 bases, the J end by 2 bases, with 17 bases between. The CDR3 nucleotides read TGTGCCAGCAGCTTGTTCACAGGCCTACCGACCTACGAGCAGTACTTC. Its translation: CASSLFTGLPTYEQYF.

The chain uses TRBV19 and TRBJ2-2; D unresolved. Germline CDR1 and CDR2: LNHDA and SQIVND (reference sequence). This CDR3 has 11 amino acids. V was cut by 6 bases and J by 8 bases, with 7 bases left in between. CDR3 sequence: CASRFSGELFF. Written as DNA, the CDR3 is TGTGCCAGTAGGTTCTCTGGGGAGCTGTTTTTT.

This clone came up a few times. V and J are TRBV4-2 and TRBJ1-2; D remains unclear. The V gene's germline CDR1 is LGHNA and CDR2 YNFKEQ. This CDR3 has 15 residues. V was trimmed by 0 bases and J by 6 bases, leaving 14 bases between them. The CDR3 DNA is TGTGCCAGCAGCCAAGAGATACGGGGAGAGAATGGCTACACCTTC. It codes for CASSQEIRGENGYTF.

The chain is built from TRBV13 and TRBJ2-3, with 12 bases aligning to TRBD2. The ends lost 5 bases at V and 2 bases at J; junction bases unmatched: 5. Germline CDR1 reads PRHDT; CDR2 reads FYEKMQ (reference sequence). The CDR3 covers 16 residues. The CDR3 nucleotides read TGTGCCAGCAGCGGGGGGACTAGCGGGTACACAGATACGCAGTATTTT. This gives the protein CASSGGTSGYTDTQYF. Variable domain in full (rest from reference TRBV13 and TRBJ2-3): AAGVIQSPRHLIKEKRETATLKCYPIPRHDTVYWYQQGPGQDPQFLISFYEKMQSDKGSIPDRFSAQQFSDYHSELNMSSLELGDSALYFCASSGGTSGYTDTQYFGPGTRLTVL.

This clone was observed a few times. J is TRBJ1-2 and V is TRBV19; 7 bases map to TRBD1. Trimming cost V 7 bases and J 4 bases; bases outside gene matches: 9. The CDR3 is 14 residues long. Germline assignment: CDR1 LNHDA and CDR2 SQIVND (reference sequence). The CDR3 loop is CASTPRDRIYGYTF. The DNA of the CDR3 is TGTGCCAGTACGCCGCGGGACAGAATCTATGGCTACACCTTC. Full variable domain (remainder filled in from reference TRBV19 and TRBJ1-2): DGGITQSPKYLFRKEGQNVTLSCEQNLNHDAMYWYRQDPGQGLRLIYYSQIVNDFQKGDIAEGYSVSREKKESFPLTVTSAQKNPTAFYLCASTPRDRIYGYTFGSGTRLTVV.

The genes are TRBV4-2 and TRBJ2-2, with D possibly TRBD2 on 6 matching bases. Germline V gene lookup returns CDR1 LGHNA and CDR2 YNFKEQ. Trimming stripped 5 bases from V and 5 bases from J, with 18 bases between. The CDR3 has 16 residues. CDR3 in amino acids: CASSSGGVGSTGELFF. The CDR3 DNA reads TGTGCCAGCAGCTCTGGAGGGGTAGGATCGACCGGGGAGCTGTTTTTT.

The chain employs TRBV9 and TRBJ1-2; D perhaps matches TRBD1 (5 bases). The length of the CDR3 is 15 residues. Germline V gene data show CDR1 as SGDLS and CDR2 as YYNGEE. Trimming removed 0 bases at V and 4 bases at J, with 13 bases between. The CDR3 is CASSVAEGAPYGYTF. Written as DNA, the CDR3 is TGTGCCAGCAGCGTAGCAGAAGGGGCCCCCTATGGCTACACCTTC.

A few counts support this clone. This rearrangement joins TRBV4-2 to TRBJ1-1; D remains ambiguous. Trimming removed 0 bases at V and 11 bases at J, with 16 bases between. This CDR3 has 14 residues. The germline V gene has CDR1 LGHNA and CDR2 YNFKEQ. The CDR3 coding sequence is TGTGCCAGCAGCCAAGATTCCCTGGGAGTTTTTGCTTTCTTT. Amino acids: CASSQDSLGVFAFF.

The chain combines TRBV6-5 with TRBJ1-1; 7 nucleotides align to TRBD1. Germline V CDR1 and CDR2: MNHEY, SVGAGI. The CDR3 is made up of 13 amino acids. Trimming at V came to 5 bases and at J to 6 bases, leaving 6 bases not matched to a gene. DNA of the CDR3: TGTGCCAGCAGTACAGGGGTTGGGGCTGAAGCTTTCTTT. Protein product: CASSTGVGAEAFF.

J is TRBJ1-4 and V is TRBV30; 8 positions match TRBD1. Germline V CDR1 and CDR2: GTSNPN, SVGIG (reference sequence). The CDR3 is 15 amino acids. The V and J ends lost 5 bases and 5 bases, in that order; junction bases with no gene match: 10. The CDR3 nucleotides are TGTGCCTGGGGACAGGGCAAGTCGCTAAATGAAAAACTGTTTTTT. It yields the protein CAWGQGKSLNEKLFF.

DNA for the CDR3: TGTGCCAGCAGTTTAAACTTTGTTCCCAACTATGGCTACACCTTC. This translates into CASSLNFVPNYGYTF. The J gene is TRBJ1-2, the V gene TRBV28; D uncertain. The CDR3 covers 15 residues. V lost 2 bases to trimming and J lost 2 bases, with 12 bases between them. Per germline, CDR1 MDHEN and CDR2 SYDVKM.

This clone has a handful of counts. This chain joins TRBV2 and TRBJ2-5, with D unclear. The germline V and J ends were trimmed by 2 bases and 2 bases, with 9 bases remaining between them. The germline V gene encodes CDR1 SNHLY and CDR2 FYNNEI. The CDR3 spans 14 residues. CDR3 coding DNA: TGTGCCAGCAGTGAACTATCCGGGCAAGAGACCCAGTACTTC. Residues: CASSELSGQETQYF.

The chain carries TRBV7-6 and TRBJ1-4; no clear D. There are 16 residues in the CDR3. Trimming took 1 base from V and 2 from J, leaving 11 bases between them. Germline values: CDR1 SGHVS, CDR2 FNYEAQ. The CDR3 DNA reads TGTGCCAGCAGCTTAGTGGAGGGCTTTACTAATGAAAAACTGTTTTTT. Protein sequence: CASSLVEGFTNEKLFF.

The chain uses TRBV28 and TRBJ1-2; D gene unclear. Per germline, CDR1 MDHEN and CDR2 SYDVKM. Trimming cost V 7 bases and J 5 bases, with 11 bases left between them. This CDR3 spans 12 amino acids. The CDR3 DNA reads as TGTGCCAGCACGACTAGAGTTTATGGCTACACCTTC. Amino acids: CASTTRVYGYTF.

This clone was detected only a few times. The J gene is TRBJ2-7, the V gene TRBV7-9; tentatively, D is TRBD1 (6 bases). CDR1 SEHNR and CDR2 FQNEAQ come from the germline V gene (reference sequence). The ends were cut back, 3 bases at V and 0 bases at J, with 12 bases in the middle. This CDR3 contains 15 residues. CDR3 amino acids: CASSFRQGSSYEQYF. The CDR3 region has the DNA TGTGCCAGCAGCTTCAGGCAGGGGAGCTCCTACGAGCAGTACTTC.

The chain links TRBV4-3 to TRBJ2-3; the D is unclear. The germline V and J ends were trimmed by 4 bases and 2 bases, with 16 bases remaining between them. The CDR3 is 16 residues long. Germline values: CDR1 LGHNA, CDR2 YSLEER. Here the CDR3 reads CASSPMILSLTDTQYF. CDR3 DNA: TGCGCCAGCAGCCCGATGATTCTTAGCCTCACAGATACGCAGTATTTT.

The genes are TRBV19 and TRBJ1-1; perhaps TRBD1 as D (5 bases). This CDR3 region has 16 residues. V was cut by 5 bases and J by 3 bases, with 19 bases left in between. The germline V gene encodes CDR1 LNHDA and CDR2 SQIVND (reference sequence). CDR3 residues: CASSRGSVGLDTEAFF. The CDR3 nucleotides read TGTGCCAGTAGTCGGGGGTCGGTGGGGCTGGACACTGAAGCTTTCTTT.

This chain links TRBV5-1 with TRBJ2-2; D is unclear. The CDR3 totals 16 residues. Per the germline V gene, CDR1 is SGHRS and CDR2 is YFSETQ. Trimming pared 4 bases from V and 7 bases from J, leaving 20 bases between. DNA for the CDR3: TGCGCCAGCAGCCCAATACCTAACGTGGGCAACGGGGAGCTGTTTTTT. As protein: CASSPIPNVGNGELFF.

This clone showed up just a few times. The V gene is TRBV2, the J gene TRBJ2-7, with 11 bases that match TRBD2. Germline V gives CDR1 SNHLY, CDR2 FYNNEI. V shed 1 base, J shed 2 bases, and the junction held 10 bases outside the gene matches. This CDR3 contains 18 residues. CDR3 protein: CASSEGLAGTLGAYEQYF. The CDR3 nucleotides are TGTGCCAGCAGTGAAGGACTAGCGGGGACCTTAGGGGCCTACGAGCAGTACTTC.

This sequence joins TRBV28 and TRBJ1-3; 9 bases fit TRBD1. Looked up from germline, CDR1 is MDHEN and CDR2 is SYDVKM. The CDR3 is 15 residues long. Trimming cost V 6 bases and J 0 bases; bases outside gene matches: 3. The CDR3: CASRTTGGSGNTIYF. The CDR3 DNA is TGTGCCAGCAGGACGACAGGGGGCTCTGGAAACACCATATATTTT.

The sample holds a few counts of this clone. This sequence joins TRBV2 and TRBJ2-5, with D possibly TRBD1 on 5 matching bases. The CDR3 is 16 amino acids. Looked up from germline, CDR1 is SNHLY and CDR2 is FYNNEI. V was cut by 2 bases and J by 4 bases, with 17 bases left in between. The CDR3 loop is CASSEIMGLQGETQYF. Written as DNA, the CDR3 is TGTGCCAGCAGTGAAATAATGGGGCTGCAGGGAGAGACCCAGTACTTC.

This clone was observed a handful of times. V gene TRBV4-3 combines with J gene TRBJ2-6, with D maybe TRBD2 (5 bases). CDR1 is LGHNA, CDR2 YSLEER, per germline. This CDR3 spans 20 amino acids. The germline V and J ends were trimmed by 0 bases and 2 bases, with 20 bases remaining between them. The CDR3 bases are TGCGCCAGCAGCCAAGAGGAGCGGCCGAGCTTTGTCACTGGGGCCAACGTCCTGACTTTC. This translates into CASSQEERPSFVTGANVLTF.

The chain couples TRBV5-6 to TRBJ2-5, with unresolved D. The V gene's germline CDR1 is SGHDT and CDR2 YYEEEE. This CDR3 is built from 15 residues. V was clipped by 7 bases and J by 2 bases, with 18 bases between them. The CDR3 DNA reads as TGTGCCAGCCGAGCGACCTCTCGGCTACAAGAGACCCAGTACTTC. Amino acid sequence: CASRATSRLQETQYF.

There are a few counts of this clone. The V gene is TRBV7-2, the J gene TRBJ2-7; tentative D call: TRBD2 (6 bases). The germline V gene has CDR1 SGHTA and CDR2 FQGNSA. This CDR3 comprises 14 residues. Trimming shortened V by 7 bases and J by 2 bases, and 15 bases separated the two germline ends. CDR3 in DNA: TGTGCCAGCACCAGAGGGCGGGGAACCTACGAGCAGTACTTC. Translated, it gives CASTRGRGTYEQYF.

Worth noting for this clone: The conserved phenylalanine or tryptophan normally closing the CDR3 is absent here, so this likely arose from a read error. This chain joins TRBV5-6 and TRBJ1-2; TRBD1 might be the D (5 bases). The CDR3 is 13 amino acids. The germline V and J ends were trimmed by 6 bases and 3 bases, with 12 bases remaining between them. Germline V gene data show CDR1 as SGHDT and CDR2 as YYEEEE. The CDR3 DNA reads TGTGCCAGCACCGTAGACAGATACTATGGCTACACCGTC. This codes for CASTVDRYYGYTV.

CDR3 DNA: TGTGCCCTCTCTCGCCGGGACAGCGCAAACACAGATACGCAGTATTTT. It codes for CALSRRDSANTDTQYF. V usage is TRBV30 and J usage is TRBJ2-3; TRBD1 matches at 7 bases. This CDR3 has 16 amino acids. V shed 8 bases, J shed 2 bases, and the junction held 16 bases outside the gene matches. The germline CDR1 and CDR2 sequences are GTSNPN and SVGIG (reference sequence).

The V gene is TRBV4-3, the J gene TRBJ2-1; D perhaps matches TRBD2 (6 bases). This CDR3 has 14 residues. V was clipped by 6 bases and J by 5 bases, with 14 bases between them. CDR1 is LGHNA, CDR2 YSLEER, per germline. This CDR3 is CASSPGSTDNEQFF. In DNA form, the CDR3 reads TGCGCCAGCAGTCCCGGGAGCACGGACAATGAGCAGTTCTTC.

V and J are TRBV14 and TRBJ2-2, with TRBD1 matching 9 bases. The CDR3 is made up of 17 amino acids. The V and J ends lost 1 base and 7 bases, in that order; junction bases with no gene match: 10. Germline assignment: CDR1 SGHDN and CDR2 FVKESK. The CDR3 is CASSQVSGQGNVGELFF. DNA for the CDR3: TGTGCCAGCAGCCAAGTTTCGGGACAGGGAAATGTCGGGGAGCTGTTTTTT.

In this sample, this clone turned up a few times. At one of its ends the junction is not consistent with the germline gene, which may arise from a read error. The CDR3 sequence is CAWRRGLNYGYTF. The CDR3 region has the DNA TGTGCGTGGAGAAGGGGGCTTAACTATGGCTACACCTTC. V gene TRBV30 combines with J gene TRBJ1-2; 7 positions agree with TRBD1. CDR1 is GTSNPN and CDR2 is SVGIG in the germline V gene (reference sequence). The CDR3 is 13 residues long.